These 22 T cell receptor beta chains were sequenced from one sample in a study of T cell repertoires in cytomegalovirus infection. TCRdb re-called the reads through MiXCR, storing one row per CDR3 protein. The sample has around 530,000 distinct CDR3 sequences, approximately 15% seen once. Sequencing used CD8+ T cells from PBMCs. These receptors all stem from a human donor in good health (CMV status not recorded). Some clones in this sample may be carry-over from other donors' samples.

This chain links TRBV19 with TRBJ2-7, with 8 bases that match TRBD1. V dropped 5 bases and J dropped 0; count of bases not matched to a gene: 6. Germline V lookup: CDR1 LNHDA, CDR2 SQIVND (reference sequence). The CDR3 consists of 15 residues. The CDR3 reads CASSSGTGLSYEQYF. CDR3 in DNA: TGTGCCAGTAGTTCCGGGACAGGTCTCTCCTACGAGCAGTACTTC. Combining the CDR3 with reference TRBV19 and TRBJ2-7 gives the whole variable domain DGGITQSPKYLFRKEGQNVTLSCEQNLNHDAMYWYRQDPGQGLRLIYYSQIVNDFQKGDIAEGYSVSREKKESFPLTVTSAQKNPTAFYLCASSSGTGLSYEQYFGPGTRLTVT.

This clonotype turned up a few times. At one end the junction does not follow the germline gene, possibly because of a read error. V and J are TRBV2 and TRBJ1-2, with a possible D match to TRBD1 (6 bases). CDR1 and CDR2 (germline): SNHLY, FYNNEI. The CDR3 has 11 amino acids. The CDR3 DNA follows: TGTGCCAGCAGTGGCCGACAGGCTGTTCCCTTC. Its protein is CASSGRQAVPF.

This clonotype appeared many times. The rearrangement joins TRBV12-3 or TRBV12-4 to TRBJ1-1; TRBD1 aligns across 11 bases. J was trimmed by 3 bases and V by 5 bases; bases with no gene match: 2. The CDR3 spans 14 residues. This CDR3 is CASSTGQGDTEAFF. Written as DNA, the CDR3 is TGTGCCAGCAGTACGGGACAGGGGGACACTGAAGCTTTCTTT.

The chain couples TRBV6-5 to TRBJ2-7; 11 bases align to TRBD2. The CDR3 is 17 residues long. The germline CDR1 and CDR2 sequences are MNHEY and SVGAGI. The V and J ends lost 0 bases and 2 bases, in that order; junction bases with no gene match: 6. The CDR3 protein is CASSYSRASGGPYEQYF. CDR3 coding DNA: TGTGCCAGCAGTTACTCGAGGGCTAGCGGGGGGCCCTACGAGCAGTACTTC.

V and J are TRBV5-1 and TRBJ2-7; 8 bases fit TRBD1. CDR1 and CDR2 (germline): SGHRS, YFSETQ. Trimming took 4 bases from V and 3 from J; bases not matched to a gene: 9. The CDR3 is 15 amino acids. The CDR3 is CASSLLRDRNYEQYF. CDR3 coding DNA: TGCGCCAGCAGCCTCCTTAGGGACAGGAACTACGAGCAGTACTTC.

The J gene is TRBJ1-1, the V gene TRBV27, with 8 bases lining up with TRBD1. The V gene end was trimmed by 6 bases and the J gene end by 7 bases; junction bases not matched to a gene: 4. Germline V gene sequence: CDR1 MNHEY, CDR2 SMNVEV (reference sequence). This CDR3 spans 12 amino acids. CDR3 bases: TGTGCCAGCAGGAGACAGGGGTTTGAAGCTTTCTTT. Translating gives CASRRQGFEAFF.

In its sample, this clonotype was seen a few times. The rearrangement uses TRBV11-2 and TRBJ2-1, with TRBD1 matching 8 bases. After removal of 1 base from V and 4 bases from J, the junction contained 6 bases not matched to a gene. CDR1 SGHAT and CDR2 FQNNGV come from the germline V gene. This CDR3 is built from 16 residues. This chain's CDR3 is CASSLVQGAQYNEQFF. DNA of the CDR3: TGTGCCAGCAGCTTAGTTCAGGGGGCGCAATACAATGAGCAGTTCTTC.

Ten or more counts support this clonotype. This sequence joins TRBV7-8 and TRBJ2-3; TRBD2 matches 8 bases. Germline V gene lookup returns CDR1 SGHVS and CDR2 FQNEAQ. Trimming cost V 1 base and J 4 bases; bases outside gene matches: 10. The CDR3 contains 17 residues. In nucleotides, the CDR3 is TGTGCCAGCAGCTTAGTTCGGCTGGAGCGGGAGTCAGATACGCAGTATTTT. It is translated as CASSLVRLERESDTQYF.

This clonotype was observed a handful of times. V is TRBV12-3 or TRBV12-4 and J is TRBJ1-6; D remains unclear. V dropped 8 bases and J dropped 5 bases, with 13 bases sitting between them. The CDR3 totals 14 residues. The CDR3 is CASPRTLHNSPLHF. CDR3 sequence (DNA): TGTGCCAGCCCCAGAACCCTCCATAATTCACCCCTCCACTTT.

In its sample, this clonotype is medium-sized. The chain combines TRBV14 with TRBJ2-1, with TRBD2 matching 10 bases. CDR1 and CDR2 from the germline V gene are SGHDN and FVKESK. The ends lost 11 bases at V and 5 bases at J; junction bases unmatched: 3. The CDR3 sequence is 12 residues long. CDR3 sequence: CASSGSHNEQFF. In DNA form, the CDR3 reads TGTGCCTCTAGCGGGAGTCACAATGAGCAGTTCTTC. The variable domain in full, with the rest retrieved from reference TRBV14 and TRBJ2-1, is EAGVTQFPSHSVIEKGQTVTLRCDPISGHDNLYWYRRVMGKEIKFLLHFVKESKQDESGMPNNRFLAERTGGTYSTLKVQPAELEDSGVYFCASSGSHNEQFFGPGTRLTVL.

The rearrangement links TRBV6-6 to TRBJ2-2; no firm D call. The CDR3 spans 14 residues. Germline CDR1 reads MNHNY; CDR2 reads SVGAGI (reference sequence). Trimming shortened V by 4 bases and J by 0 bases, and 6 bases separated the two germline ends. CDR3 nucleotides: TGTGCCAGCAGTTGGGCCTCGAACACCGGGGAGCTGTTTTTT. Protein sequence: CASSWASNTGELFF.

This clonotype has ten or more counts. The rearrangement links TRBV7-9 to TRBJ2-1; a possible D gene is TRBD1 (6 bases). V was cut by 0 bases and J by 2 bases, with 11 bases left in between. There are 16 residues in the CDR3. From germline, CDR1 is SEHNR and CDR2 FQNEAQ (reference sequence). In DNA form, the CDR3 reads TGTGCCAGCAGCTTAGCGGGACACCCCCCCTACAATGAGCAGTTCTTC. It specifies CASSLAGHPPYNEQFF. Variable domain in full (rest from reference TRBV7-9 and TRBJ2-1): DTGVSQNPRHKITKRGQNVTFRCDPISEHNRLYWYRQTLGQGPEFLTYFQNEAQLEKSRLLSDRFSAERPKGSFSTLEIQRTEQGDSAMYLCASSLAGHPPYNEQFFGPGTRLTVL.

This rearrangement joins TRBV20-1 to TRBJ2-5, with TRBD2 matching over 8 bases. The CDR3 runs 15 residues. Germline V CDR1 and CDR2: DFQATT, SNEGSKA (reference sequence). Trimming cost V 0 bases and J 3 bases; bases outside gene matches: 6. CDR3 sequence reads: CSARDRPAGEETQYF. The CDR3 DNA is TGCAGTGCTAGAGATCGGCCAGCGGGAGAAGAGACCCAGTACTTC.

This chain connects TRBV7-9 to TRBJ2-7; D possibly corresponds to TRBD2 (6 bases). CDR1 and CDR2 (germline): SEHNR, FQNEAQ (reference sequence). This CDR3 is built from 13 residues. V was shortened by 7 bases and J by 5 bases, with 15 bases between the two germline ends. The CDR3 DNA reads TGTGCCAGCACCCCGGGAGAAGGTAACGAGCAGTACTTC. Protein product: CASTPGEGNEQYF.

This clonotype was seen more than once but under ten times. The chain's CDR3 is CASSSGGEQETQYF. CDR3 nucleotide sequence: TGTGCCAGCAGCTCCGGCGGAGAGCAAGAGACCCAGTACTTC. This chain uses TRBV7-9 with TRBJ2-5, with unresolved D. V was shortened by 4 bases and J by 2 bases, with 11 bases between the two germline ends. Germline values: CDR1 SEHNR, CDR2 FQNEAQ (reference sequence). The CDR3 sequence is 14 residues long. Complete variable domain (other parts from reference TRBV7-9 and TRBJ2-5): DTGVSQNPRHKITKRGQNVTFRCDPISEHNRLYWYRQTLGQGPEFLTYFQNEAQLEKSRLLSDRFSAERPKGSFSTLEIQRTEQGDSAMYLCASSSGGEQETQYFGPGTRLLVL.

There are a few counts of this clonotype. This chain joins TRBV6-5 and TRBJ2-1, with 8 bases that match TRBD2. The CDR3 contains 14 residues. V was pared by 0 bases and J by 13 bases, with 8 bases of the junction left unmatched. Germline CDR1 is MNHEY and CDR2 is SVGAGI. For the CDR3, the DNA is TGTGCCAGCAGTTACTCTCGGGCTAGCGGGCCTCAGTTCTTC. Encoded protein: CASSYSRASGPQFF.

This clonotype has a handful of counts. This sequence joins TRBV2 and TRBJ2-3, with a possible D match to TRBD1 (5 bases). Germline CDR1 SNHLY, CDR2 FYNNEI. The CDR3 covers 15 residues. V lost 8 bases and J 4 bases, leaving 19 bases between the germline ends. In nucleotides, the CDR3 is TGTGCCAGCCGACTGGGGCTGCGATCGCCAGATACGCAGTATTTT. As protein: CASRLGLRSPDTQYF.

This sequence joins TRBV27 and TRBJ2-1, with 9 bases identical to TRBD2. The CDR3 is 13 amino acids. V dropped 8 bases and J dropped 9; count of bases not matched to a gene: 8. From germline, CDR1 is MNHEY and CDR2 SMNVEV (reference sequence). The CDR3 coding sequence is TGTGCCAGCGGGGGGCGGGGGGGCCTTGAGCAGTTCTTC. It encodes CASGGRGGLEQFF.

The CDR3 nucleotides are TGTGCCAGCTCACCAGGGAAGGACAGGGCTTATAGCAATCAGCCCCAGCATTTT. It codes for CASSPGKDRAYSNQPQHF. The gene calls are TRBV18 and TRBJ1-5; 8 nucleotides align to TRBD1. Germline CDR1 reads KGHSH; CDR2 reads LQKENI. The CDR3 runs to 18 residues. V dropped 2 bases and J dropped 0; count of bases not matched to a gene: 9.

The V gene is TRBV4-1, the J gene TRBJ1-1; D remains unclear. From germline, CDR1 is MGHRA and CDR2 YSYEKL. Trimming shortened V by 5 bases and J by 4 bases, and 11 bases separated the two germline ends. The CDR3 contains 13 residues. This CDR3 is CASSSVLVTEAFF. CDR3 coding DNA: TGCGCCAGCAGCTCCGTTTTGGTCACTGAAGCTTTCTTT.

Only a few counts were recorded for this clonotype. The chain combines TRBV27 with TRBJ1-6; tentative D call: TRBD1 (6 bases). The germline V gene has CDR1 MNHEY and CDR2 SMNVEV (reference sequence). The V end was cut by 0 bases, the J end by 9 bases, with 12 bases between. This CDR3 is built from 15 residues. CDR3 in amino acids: CASSLSRGFGSPLHF. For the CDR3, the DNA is TGTGCCAGCAGTTTATCAAGGGGGTTTGGTTCACCCCTCCACTTT.

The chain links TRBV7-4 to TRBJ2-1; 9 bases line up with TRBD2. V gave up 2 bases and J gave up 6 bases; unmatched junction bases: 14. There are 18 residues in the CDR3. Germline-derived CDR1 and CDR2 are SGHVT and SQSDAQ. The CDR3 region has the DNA TGTGCCAGCAGCTTACACCCAACTGTAGCGGGGGCCCCCAATGAGCAGTTCTTC. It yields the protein CASSLHPTVAGAPNEQFF.